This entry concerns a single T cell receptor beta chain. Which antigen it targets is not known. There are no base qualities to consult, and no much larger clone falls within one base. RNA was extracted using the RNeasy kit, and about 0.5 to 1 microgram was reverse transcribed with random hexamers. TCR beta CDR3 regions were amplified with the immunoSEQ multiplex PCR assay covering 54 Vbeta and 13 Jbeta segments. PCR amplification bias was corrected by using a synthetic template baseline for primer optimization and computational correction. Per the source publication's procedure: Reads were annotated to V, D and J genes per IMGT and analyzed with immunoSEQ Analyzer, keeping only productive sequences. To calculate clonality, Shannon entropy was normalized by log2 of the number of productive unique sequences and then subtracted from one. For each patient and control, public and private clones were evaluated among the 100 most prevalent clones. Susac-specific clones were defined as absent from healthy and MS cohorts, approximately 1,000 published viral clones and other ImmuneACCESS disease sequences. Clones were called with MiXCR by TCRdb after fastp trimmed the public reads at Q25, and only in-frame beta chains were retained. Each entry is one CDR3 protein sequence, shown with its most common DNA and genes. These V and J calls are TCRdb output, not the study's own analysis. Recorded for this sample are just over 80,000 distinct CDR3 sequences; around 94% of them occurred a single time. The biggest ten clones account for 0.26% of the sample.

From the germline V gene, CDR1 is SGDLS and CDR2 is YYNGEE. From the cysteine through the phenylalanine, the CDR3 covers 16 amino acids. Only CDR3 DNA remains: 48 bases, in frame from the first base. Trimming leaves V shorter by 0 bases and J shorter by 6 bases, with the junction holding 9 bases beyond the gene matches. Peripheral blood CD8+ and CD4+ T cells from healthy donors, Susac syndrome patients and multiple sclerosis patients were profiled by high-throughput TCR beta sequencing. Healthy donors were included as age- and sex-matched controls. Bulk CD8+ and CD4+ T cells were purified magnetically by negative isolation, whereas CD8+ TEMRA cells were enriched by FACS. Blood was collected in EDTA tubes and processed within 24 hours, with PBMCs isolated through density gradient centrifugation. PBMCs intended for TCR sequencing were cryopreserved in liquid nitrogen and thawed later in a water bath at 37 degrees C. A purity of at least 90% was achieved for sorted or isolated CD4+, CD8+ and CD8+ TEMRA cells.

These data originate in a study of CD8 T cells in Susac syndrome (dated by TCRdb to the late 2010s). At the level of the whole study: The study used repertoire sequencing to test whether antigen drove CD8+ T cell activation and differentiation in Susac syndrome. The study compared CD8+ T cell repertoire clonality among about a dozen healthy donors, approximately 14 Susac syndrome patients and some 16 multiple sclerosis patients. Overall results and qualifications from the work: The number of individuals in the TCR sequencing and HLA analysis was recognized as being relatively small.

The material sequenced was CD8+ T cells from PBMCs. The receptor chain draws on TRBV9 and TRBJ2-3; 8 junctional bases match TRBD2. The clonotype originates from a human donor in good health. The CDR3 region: CASSVEWRGAVDTQYF. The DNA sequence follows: TGTGCCAGCAGCGTAGAGTGGCGGGGGGCCGTGGATACGCAGTATTTT.